The T cell receptor beta chain described here comes from a study of blood T cell repertoires in COVID-19. Study-wide background: Sample material is recorded as cDNA or gDNA derived from T cells, B-cell-depleted T cells, or PBMCs.

Looked up from germline, CDR1 is SQVTM and CDR2 is ANQGSEA. The CDR3 contains 16 residues. V gave up 5 bases and J gave up 1 base; unmatched junction bases: 11. Source study methods: Amplification of reference gene primers provided the estimated nucleated cell counts. Libraries were prepared by immunoSEQ multiplex PCR; TCRdb keeps only in-frame clonotypes and omits some of them. The V and J calls and clone size were taken over from that table, and D and trimming were inferred from the DNA. The sample carries fewer than 300,000 clones, approximately 83% recorded once. Across under 25 US areas, participants ranged in age from about 18 to 90 years. Clinical history as reported by participants underpinned cohort assignment.

What was sequenced was PBMCs or T cells enriched from blood (not recorded which). This TCR came from a woman in her 30s who had recovered from COVID-19. The chain is built from TRBV29-1 and TRBJ2-3, with 8 bases aligning to TRBD2. This CDR3 is CSVYPTSEYGTDTQYF. The CDR3 DNA reads TGCAGCGTTTACCCGACTAGCGAATACGGCACAGATACGCAGTATTTT.